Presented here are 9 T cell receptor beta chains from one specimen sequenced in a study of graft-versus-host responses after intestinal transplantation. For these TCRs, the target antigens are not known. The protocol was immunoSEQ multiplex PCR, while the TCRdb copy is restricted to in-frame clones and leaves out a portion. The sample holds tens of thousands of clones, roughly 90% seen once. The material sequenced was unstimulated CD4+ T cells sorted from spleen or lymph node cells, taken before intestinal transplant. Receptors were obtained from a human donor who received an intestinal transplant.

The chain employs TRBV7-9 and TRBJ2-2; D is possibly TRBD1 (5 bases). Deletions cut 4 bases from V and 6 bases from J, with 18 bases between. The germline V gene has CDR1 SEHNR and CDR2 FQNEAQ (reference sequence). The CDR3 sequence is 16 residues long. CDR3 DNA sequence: TGTGCCAGCAGCTCCCACCTGACGACAGTCCCCGGGGAGCTGTTTTTT. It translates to CASSSHLTTVPGELFF.

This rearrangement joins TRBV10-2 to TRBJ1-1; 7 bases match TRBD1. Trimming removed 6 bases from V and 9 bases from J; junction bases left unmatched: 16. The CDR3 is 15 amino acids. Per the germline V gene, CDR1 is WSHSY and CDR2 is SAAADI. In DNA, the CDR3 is TGCGCCAGCAGGGACCAACGAGGGGGCGCGTATCAAGCTTTCTTT. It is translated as CASRDQRGGAYQAFF.

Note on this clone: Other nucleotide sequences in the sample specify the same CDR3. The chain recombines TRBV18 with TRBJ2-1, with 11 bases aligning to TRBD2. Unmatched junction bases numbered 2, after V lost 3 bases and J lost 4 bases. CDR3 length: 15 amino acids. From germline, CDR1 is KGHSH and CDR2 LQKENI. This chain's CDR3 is CASSPLAGGYNEQFF. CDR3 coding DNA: TGTGCCAGCTCACCCCTAGCGGGGGGATACAATGAGCAGTTCTTC. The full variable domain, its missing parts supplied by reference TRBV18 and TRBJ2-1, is NAGVMQNPRHLVRRRGQEARLRCSPMKGHSHVYWYRQLPEEGLKFMVYLQKENIIDESGMPKERFSAEFPKEGPSILRIQQVVRGDSAAYFCASSPLAGGYNEQFFGPGTRLTVL.

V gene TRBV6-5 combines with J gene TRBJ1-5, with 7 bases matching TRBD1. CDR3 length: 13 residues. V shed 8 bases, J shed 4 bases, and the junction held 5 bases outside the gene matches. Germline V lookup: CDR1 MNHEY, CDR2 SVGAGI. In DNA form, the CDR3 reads TGTGCCAGCTCCATACAGGGGAATCAGCCCCAGCATTTT. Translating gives CASSIQGNQPQHF.

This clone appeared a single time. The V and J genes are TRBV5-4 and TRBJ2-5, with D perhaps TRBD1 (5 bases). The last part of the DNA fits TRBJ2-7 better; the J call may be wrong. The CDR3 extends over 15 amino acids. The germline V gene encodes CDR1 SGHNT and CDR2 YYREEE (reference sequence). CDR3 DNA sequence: TGTGCCAGCAGCCCAAAGGGGCCATTCGACCACGAGCAGTACTTC. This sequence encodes CASSPKGPFDHEQYF.

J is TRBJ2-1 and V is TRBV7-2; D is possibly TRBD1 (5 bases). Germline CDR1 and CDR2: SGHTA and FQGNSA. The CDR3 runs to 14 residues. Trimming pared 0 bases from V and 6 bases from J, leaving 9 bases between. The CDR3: CASSLARVGNEQFF. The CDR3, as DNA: TGTGCCAGCAGCTTAGCCAGGGTGGGCAATGAGCAGTTCTTC.

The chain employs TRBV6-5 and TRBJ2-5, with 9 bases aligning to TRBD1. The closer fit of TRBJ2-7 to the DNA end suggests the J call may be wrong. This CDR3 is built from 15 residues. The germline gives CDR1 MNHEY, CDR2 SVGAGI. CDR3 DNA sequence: TGTGCCAGCACCCACCCCGGGACAGGGATTTACGAGCAGTACTTC. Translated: CASTHPGTGIYEQYF.

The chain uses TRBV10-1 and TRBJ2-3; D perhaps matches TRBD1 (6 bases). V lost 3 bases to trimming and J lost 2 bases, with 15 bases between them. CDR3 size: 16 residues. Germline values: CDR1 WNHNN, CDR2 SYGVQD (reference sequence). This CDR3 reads CASSDARTESTDTQYF. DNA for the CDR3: TGCGCCAGCAGTGATGCCCGGACAGAGTCCACAGATACGCAGTATTTT.

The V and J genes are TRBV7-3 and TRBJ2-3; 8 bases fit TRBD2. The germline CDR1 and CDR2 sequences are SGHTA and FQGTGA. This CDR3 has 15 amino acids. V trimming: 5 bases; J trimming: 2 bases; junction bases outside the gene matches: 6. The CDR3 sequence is CASSNIAGPTDTQYF. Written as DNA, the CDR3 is TGTGCCAGCAGCAACATAGCGGGGCCCACAGATACGCAGTATTTT.